The source of this T cell receptor beta chain is a study of blood T cell repertoires in COVID-19. The sample holds one count of this clone. The V gene's germline CDR1 is MNHEY and CDR2 SVGAGI. Trimming left V 0 bases short and J 2 bases short, with 8 bases between. The CDR3 sequence is 15 residues long. Source study methods: It was from reference gene primer amplification that nucleated cell counts were estimated. Generated by immunoSEQ multiplex PCR, the TCRdb table keeps only in-frame clones and is missing some. Clone size and V and J calls were adopted from that table, with D and trimming inferred from the DNA. This table holds 200,000 to 300,000 clones, roughly 83% found once.

This chain connects TRBV6-5 to TRBJ1-3; D possibly corresponds to TRBD1 (6 bases). The sequenced sample was peripheral blood. The clonotype originates from an elderly woman with COVID-19, enrolled during active disease. The CDR3 region has the DNA TGTGCCAGCAGTTACTCTCAGGGGCCTGGAAACACCATATATTTT. It specifies CASSYSQGPGNTIYF.